One sample yielded the 3 T cell receptor beta chains listed below, sequenced in a study of T cells after yellow fever vaccination (dated by TCRdb to about 2019). Explained via the paper, the treatment or condition label denotes: live attenuated yellow fever vaccine strain. Libraries were built with 5' RACE. These reads were obtained on an Illumina HiSeq 2500. TCRdb handled the public reads itself, with Q25 trimming in fastp and clone calling in MiXCR, and kept productive beta chains. Records with the same CDR3 protein are collapsed into one entry carrying the most frequent genes and DNA. Within this sample are about 73,000 distinct CDR3 sequences, with about 7.7% of them counted one time only. The ten largest clones represent less than 50% of the sample. The sequencing used CD8+ T cells sorted from PBMCs, collected on the day of the yellow fever booster vaccination. These receptors came from a man aged 30-40 years who received the YFV17D yellow fever vaccine.

There are many counts of this clonotype. The chain joins TRBV29-1 to TRBJ2-5, with TRBD2 as a possible D gene (6 bases). Looked up from germline, CDR1 is SQVTM and CDR2 is ANQGSEA. The CDR3 has 17 residues. V was clipped by 5 bases and J by 5 bases, with 27 bases between them. In DNA form, the CDR3 reads TGCAGCGTTCCGAGGAGTGTGAGGGAGGTAGAAGTGGAGACCCAGTACTTC. It specifies CSVPRSVREVEVETQYF.

The chain recombines TRBV6-5 with TRBJ1-4; maybe TRBD1 (6 bases). CDR1 is MNHEY, CDR2 SVGAGI, per germline. Deletions cut 5 bases from V and 0 bases from J, with 13 bases between. The CDR3 spans 16 residues. CDR3 residues: CASSPKGESTNEKLFF. CDR3 sequence (DNA): TGTGCCAGCAGTCCGAAGGGGGAATCAACTAATGAAAAACTGTTTTTT.

The sample holds many counts of this clonotype. This rearrangement joins TRBV7-2 to TRBJ2-5; TRBD2 matches at 8 bases. Germline V CDR1 and CDR2: SGHTA, FQGNSA. J lost 5 bases, V lost 1 base, and 9 bases had no gene match. The CDR3 contains 16 residues. The CDR3 sequence is CASSLGVAGMRETQYF. The DNA of the CDR3 is TGTGCCAGCAGCTTAGGGGTAGCGGGAATGAGGGAGACCCAGTACTTC.